This is a list of T cell receptor beta chains from one sample in a study of blood T cell repertoires in COVID-19. The method was immunoSEQ multiplex PCR; TCRdb's version includes in-frame clones alone and lacks a portion of them. This sample carries 130,000 to 150,000 clones, 84% of them seen once, and the ten largest clones take more than 5.5%. Sequencing was done on a sample of peripheral blood. The source of these receptors is a woman between 50 and 59 years old in a cohort sampled during active or convalescent COVID-19. CDR3s include the opening cysteine and the closing phenylalanine or tryptophan. Clone size is not always given. Where it is, it says once, few, many or a class for expanded clones.

>once|TRBJ1-2|TRBV9
CASSVDDRGDGYTF
>.|TRBJ1-2|TRBV19
CASSIGADRGQGYTF
>.|TRBJ1-6|TRBV10-3
CAISDGQGLGLALHF
>.|TRBJ1-5|TRBV30
CAWSEGLAQPQHF
>.|TRBJ1-6|TRBV5-6
CASSLDRENSPLHF
>.|TRBJ1-5|TRBV5-1
CASSLSPNQPQHF
>many|TRBJ1-5|TRBV19
CASSIDGQENQPQHF
>.|TRBJ1-2|TRBV5-5
CASSLIREANYGYTF
>.|TRBJ1-4|TRBV7-8
CASSSWGGGNEKLFF
>.|TRBJ1-2|TRBV5-4
CASSLGQGSEANYGYTF
>.|TRBJ2-5|TRBV19
CASSLRTGLEETQYF
>.|TRBJ1-1|TRBV9
CASSVGPGRGTEAFF
>.|TRBJ2-7|TRBV5-1
CASSLGSSGVSSYEQYF
>.|TRBJ2-7|TRBV3-1/TRBV3-2
CASSPGQGLDEQYF
>medium-sized|TRBJ1-1|TRBV7-8
CASRRDRGINTEAFF
>.|TRBJ1-2|TRBV30
CAWSVSRVRPIGGYTF
>.|TRBJ2-6|TRBV12-5
CASGLVGGGANVLTF
>.|TRBJ1-4|TRBV19
CASSFYNEKLFF
>.|TRBJ1-4|TRBV9
CASSVSPAEGNEKLFF
>.|TRBJ2-1|TRBV11-2
CASSLSSSYNEQFF
>.|TRBJ2-1|TRBV2
CASSVYGGPSEQFF
>.|TRBJ2-2|TRBV4-1
CASSQVPGTNTGELFF
>.|TRBJ2-5|TRBV7-9
CASSLATGRLVNQETQYF
>.|TRBJ1-6|TRBV7-9
CASSKGQKNSPLHF
>.|TRBJ2-5|TRBV7-2
CASNRGPQETQYF
>.|TRBJ1-6|TRBV6-5
CASSYGQKGSPLHF
>.|TRBJ2-1|TRBV5-1
CASSLRLAGGKNHLSYNEQFF
>.|TRBJ2-7|TRBV6-5
CATHSGGLNSYEQYF
>once|TRBJ1-6|TRBV7-2
CASSLVQSINSPLHF
>.|TRBJ2-3|TRBV11-1
CASSLREGDTQYF